This TCR beta chain originates from a study of CXCR3-negative and CXCR3-positive naive CD8 T cells. Study findings and constraints: CXCR3-expressing naive cells carried TRB CDR3s more hydrophobic than those of CXCR3-negative naive cells. Whereas both naive subsets had comparably high diversity, memory CD8+ cells had much lower diversity.

On this clonotype itself: Antigen: not known.

UMI-labeled 5' RACE yielded the TRB cDNA libraries. For each CDR3 protein, TCRdb gives one entry from its re-call of the 5' RACE reads, without DNA. This table holds under 85,000 distinct CDR3 sequences. Germline CDR1 is SGHTA and CDR2 is FQGTGA. The CDR3 has 14 residues. Sorts performed in triplicate captured over 250,000 cells each from every CD8+ T cell subset. Among CD8+ T cells, naive ones were CD45RO-CCR7+CD27+CD95-. The TCR sequence derives from a human donor in good health. Some clones in this sample may be carry-over from other donors' samples. The V and J genes are TRBV7-3 and TRBJ1-1; TCRdb calls TRBD1, which cannot be checked without DNA. The sample was naive CXCR3+ CD8+ T cells from blood. Subset denoted: CD45RO-CCR7+CD27+CD95- naive CD8+ T cells expressing CXCR3 (TNR3+). The CDR3 loop reads CASSSARGNTEAFF.